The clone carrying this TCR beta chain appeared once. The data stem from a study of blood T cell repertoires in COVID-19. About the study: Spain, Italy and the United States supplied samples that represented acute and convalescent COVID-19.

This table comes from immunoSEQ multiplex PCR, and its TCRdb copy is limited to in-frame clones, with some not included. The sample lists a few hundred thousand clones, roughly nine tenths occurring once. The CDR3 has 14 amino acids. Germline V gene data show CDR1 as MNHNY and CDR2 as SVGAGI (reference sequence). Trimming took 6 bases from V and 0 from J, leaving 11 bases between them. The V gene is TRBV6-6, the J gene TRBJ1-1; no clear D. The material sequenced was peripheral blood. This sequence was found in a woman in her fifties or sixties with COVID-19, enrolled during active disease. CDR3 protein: CASRRENMNTEAFF. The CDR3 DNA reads TGTGCCAGCAGGCGGGAGAACATGAACACTGAAGCTTTCTTT.